This TCR beta chain was recovered during a study of T cell responses to AZD1222 COVID-19 vaccine. Produced via immunoSEQ multiplex PCR; TCRdb's table is partial and in-frame only. The table records about 120,000 clones, 85% to 95% of them present only once. The germline CDR1 and CDR2 sequences are GTSNPN and SVGIG (reference sequence). The CDR3 has 12 amino acids. The ends were cut back, 3 bases at V and 12 bases at J, with 15 bases in the middle. The chain combines TRBV30 with TRBJ2-1; D is ambiguous. Here the sequenced sample was peripheral blood, taken 28 days after the second AZD1222 dose. This receptor was identified in an adult who received the AZD1222 COVID-19 vaccine. Here the CDR3 reads CAWSVNPGAQFF. For the CDR3, the DNA is TGTGCCTGGAGCGTAAACCCAGGAGCGCAGTTCTTC.